The present T cell receptor (beta chain) was sequenced within a study of T cells in Graves' hyperthyroidism and ophthalmopathy. The CDR3 loop spans 15 amino acids. CDR1 is WSHSY, CDR2 SAAADI, per germline. V lost 0 bases, J lost 4 bases, and 4 bases stayed unmatched. TCR beta CDR3 regions were amplified from RNA transcripts. The TCR CDR3 first-round RT-PCR relied on the HTBI primer set. TCRdb used MiXCR to reprocess the multiplex PCR reads, holding one entry per CDR3 protein. The sample contains roughly 500,000 distinct CDR3 sequences, 40% to 50% of which appear only once. The sequencing input was peripheral blood or thyroid tissue (not recorded which). The chain joins TRBV10-2 to TRBJ2-7, with TRBD2 identical over 9 bases. The sequence was obtained from an adult woman with Graves' disease, either hyperthyroidism or ophthalmopathy (not recorded which). The CDR3 coding sequence is TGCGCCAGCAGTGAGTCGAACCTAGCGGGGTACGAGCAGTACTTC. Residues: CASSESNLAGYEQYF.